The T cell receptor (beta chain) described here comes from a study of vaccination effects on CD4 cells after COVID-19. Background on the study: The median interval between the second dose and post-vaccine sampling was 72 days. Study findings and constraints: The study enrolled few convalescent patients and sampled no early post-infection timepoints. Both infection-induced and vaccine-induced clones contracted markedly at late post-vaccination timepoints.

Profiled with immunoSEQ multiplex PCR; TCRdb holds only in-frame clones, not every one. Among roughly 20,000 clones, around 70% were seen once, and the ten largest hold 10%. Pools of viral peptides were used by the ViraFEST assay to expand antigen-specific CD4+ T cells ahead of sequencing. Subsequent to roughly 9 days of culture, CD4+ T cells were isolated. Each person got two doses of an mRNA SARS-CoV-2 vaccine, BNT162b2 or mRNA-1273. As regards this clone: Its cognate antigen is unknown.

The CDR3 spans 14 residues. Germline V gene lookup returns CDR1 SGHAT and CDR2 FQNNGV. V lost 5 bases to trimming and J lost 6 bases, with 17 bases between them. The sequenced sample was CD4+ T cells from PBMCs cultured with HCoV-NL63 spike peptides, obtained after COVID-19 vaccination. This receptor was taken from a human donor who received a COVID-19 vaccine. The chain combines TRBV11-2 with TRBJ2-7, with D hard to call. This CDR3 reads CASSPNPRVAEQYF. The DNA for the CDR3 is TGTGCCAGCAGCCCCAACCCACGGGTGGCCGAGCAGTACTTC.